Described below is a single T cell receptor (beta chain) sequence and its context. This sample is drawn from a study of radiotherapy plus CTLA-4 blockade in lung cancer. Germline CDR1 is LNHNV and CDR2 is YYDKDF (reference sequence). This CDR3 spans 15 amino acids. V was trimmed by 2 bases and J by 7 bases, leaving 18 bases between them. Assay: immunoSEQ multiplex PCR; the TCRdb copy retains only in-frame clones and omits some. The sample has around 22,000 clones; over 55% are singletons. This clonotype was sampled from a human donor with non-small cell lung cancer whose response to radiotherapy plus ipilimumab could not be evaluated. The sequenced sample was peripheral blood, obtained from a patient treated with radiotherapy plus ipilimumab. The chain joins TRBV15 to TRBJ2-7; maybe TRBD2 (6 bases). This CDR3 reads CATSRSAGPPGEQYF. As DNA, the CDR3 is TGTGCCACCAGCAGATCTGCGGGACCTCCCGGTGAGCAGTACTTC.